This T cell receptor (beta chain) was sequenced for a study of T cell responses to AZD1222 COVID-19 vaccine. This clone was picked up a small number of times. What it recognizes is unknown. Recipients boosted at about 4 weeks or about 12 weeks are pooled. Sequenced by immunoSEQ multiplex PCR; TCRdb stores in-frame clones only, minus some. The repertoire holds 150,000 or so clones, with roughly nine tenths as singletons. Broader study findings: White British people made up most donors, females outnumbered males, and clonal diversity was possibly underestimated. Just 6 or 7 AZD1222 recipients were seropositive at baseline. Across spike, vaccine-associated CD4 TCRs were found, dominant at 160-218 and 743-854.

The sequence derives from an adult who received the AZD1222 COVID-19 vaccine. The sequencing here drew on peripheral blood, taken 28 days after the second AZD1222 dose.

The DNA for the CDR3 is TGCGCCAGCAGCCAAGACCCGACAGGGGCCGCACTGCAACTCGATGAGCAGTTCTTC. This translates into CASSQDPTGAALQLDEQFF. The chain joins TRBV4-1 to TRBJ2-1, with 8 bases identical to TRBD1. The germline V gene encodes CDR1 MGHRA and CDR2 YSYEKL. The V gene end was trimmed by 0 bases and the J gene end by 8 bases; junction bases not matched to a gene: 18. This CDR3 comprises 19 residues.